The sequence of this T cell receptor beta chain was determined in a study of blood T cell repertoires in COVID-19 (dated by TCRdb to 2019 to 2021). Study-wide context: Samples from collaborators originated in the United States, Italy and Spain and spanned both the acute and convalescent phases of COVID-19. The repertoires were released in a freely available public database intended as a resource for research on the immune response to SARS-CoV-2. The samples were drawn from the first 160 participants of the ongoing ImmuneRACE study and from 1,254 subjects provided by 6 global collaborators. Nearly every sample came with metadata listing a de-identified subject ID, COVID-19 status, age in years and sex. The dataset comprised deeply sampled blood TCRbeta repertoires from subjects exposed to, actively infected with, or recovered from COVID-19. The prospective study material was composed of cDNA or gDNA derived from T cells, B-cell-depleted T cells, or PBMCs. Where available, HLA class I and class II types were obtained from metadata supplied by the sample provider rather than from assay-based typing.

Notes on this clone: There is no known antigen for this receptor. Within one base of it there is no much larger clone, and no base qualities were kept.

The CDR3 spans 16 residues, from the cysteine through the phenylalanine. The only DNA kept is the CDR3, 48 bases in frame from the first base. The germline V gene (reference sequence) yields LNHDA for CDR1 and SQIVND for CDR2. V trim: 2 bases; J trim: 5 bases; unmatched bases: 11. Collaborating institutions collected whole blood in K2EDTA tubes following their own protocols. For TCRbeta analysis, collaborators shipped samples as frozen whole blood, isolated PBMCs, or DNA extracted from either of those sample types. What the work shows at the level of the full study, not this receptor alone: The quantity of clinical and demographic metadata differed by source and by participant and was supplied without curation.

TCRbeta CDR3 regions were amplified from genomic DNA using the immunoSEQ Assay, a bias-controlled multiplex PCR. As for how the authors treated the data: Nucleated cell counts per sample were estimated from amplification of reference gene primers within the assay. To quantify the absolute abundance of each unique TCRbeta CDR3 rearrangement, sequence reads were collapsed and filtered. Productive Simpson clonality was computed per sample as the square root of Simpson's diversity index over productive rearrangements. TCRdb obtained this table from immuneACCESS and retained in-frame rearrangements with V and J assigned. These tables miss some clones; where compared with another copy, unresolved V genes account for less than half of the shortfall, and the remainder is unexplained. For V, J and clone size, that table is used; D and trimming come from the DNA. The sample contains roughly 100,000 clones, 84% of them found a single time. The leading ten clones occupy roughly a quarter of the sample.

The sequencing input was peripheral blood. Recombination joined TRBV19 with TRBJ1-1; 7 central nucleotides agree with TRBD1. The receptor comes from a man aged 55 to 70 with acute or convalescent COVID-19. The CDR3 corresponds to CASSIRDSSVGTEAFF. Read as DNA, the sequence is TGTGCCAGTAGTATACGGGACAGTTCGGTAGGGACTGAAGCTTTCTTT.